This T cell receptor beta chain came from a study of identical twins. Study results and caveats: Out-of-frame alpha sequences shared between twins exhibited an excess of low generation probability. Without tracking the same donors, conclusions rested on cross-sectional statistical analysis.

This clonotype was seen a handful of times. Antigen: not known. Healthy Caucasians, and only they, were the donors. With template switching, a universal primer site was added, and the cDNA carried unique molecular identifiers. TCRdb processed the 5' RACE reads anew with MiXCR; each CDR3 protein has one entry. In the table there are about 220,000 distinct CDR3 sequences, 6% to 8% of which are singletons. V lost 0 bases and J lost 1; bases outside the gene matches: 1. The CDR3 contains 16 residues. The germline V gene has CDR1 LNHNV and CDR2 YYDKDF (reference sequence). The same sample was also studied in work on yellow fever vaccine responses in identical twins.

Sequencing was carried out using CD8+ T cells sorted from blood. J is TRBJ2-1 and V is TRBV15; 9 bases map to TRBD1. The source is a woman between 18 and 29 years old in good health. The CDR3 DNA follows: TGTGCCACCAGCAGAGAAGGGACAGGGTCCTACAATGAGCAGTTCTTC. Its translation is CATSREGTGSYNEQFF.